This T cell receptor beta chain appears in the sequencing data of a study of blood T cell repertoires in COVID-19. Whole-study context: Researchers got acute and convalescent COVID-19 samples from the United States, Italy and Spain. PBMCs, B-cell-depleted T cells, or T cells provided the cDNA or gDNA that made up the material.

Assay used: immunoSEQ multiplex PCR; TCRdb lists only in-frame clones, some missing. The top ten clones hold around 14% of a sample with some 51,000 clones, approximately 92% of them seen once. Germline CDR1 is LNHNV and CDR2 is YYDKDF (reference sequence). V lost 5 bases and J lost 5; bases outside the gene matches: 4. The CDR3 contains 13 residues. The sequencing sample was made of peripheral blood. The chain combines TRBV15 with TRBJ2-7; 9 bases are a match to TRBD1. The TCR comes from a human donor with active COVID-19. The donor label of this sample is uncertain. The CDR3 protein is CATSGTGFNEQYF. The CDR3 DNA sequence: TGTGCCACCAGCGGGACAGGGTTCAACGAGCAGTACTTC.